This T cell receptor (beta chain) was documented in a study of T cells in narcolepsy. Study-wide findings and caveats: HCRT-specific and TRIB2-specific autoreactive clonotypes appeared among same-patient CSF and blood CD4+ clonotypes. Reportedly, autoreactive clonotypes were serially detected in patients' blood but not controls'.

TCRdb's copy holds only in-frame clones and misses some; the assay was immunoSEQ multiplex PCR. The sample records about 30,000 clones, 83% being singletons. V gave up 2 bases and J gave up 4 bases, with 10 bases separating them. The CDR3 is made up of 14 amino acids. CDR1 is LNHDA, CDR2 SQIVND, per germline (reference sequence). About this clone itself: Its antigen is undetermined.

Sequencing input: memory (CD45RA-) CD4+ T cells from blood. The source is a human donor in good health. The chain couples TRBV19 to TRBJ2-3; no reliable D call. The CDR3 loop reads CASSISRAADTQYF. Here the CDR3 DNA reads TGTGCCAGTAGTATATCCCGGGCCGCAGATACGCAGTATTTT.